One and the same sample provided the 23 T cell receptor beta chains below, sequenced in a study of T cell changes during pregnancy in multiple sclerosis. Profiled with immunoSEQ multiplex PCR; TCRdb holds only in-frame clones, not every one. The table has roughly 30,000 clones, over 65% seen once. The sequencing used CD8+ T cells from peripheral blood mononuclear cells, collected after pregnancy. The receptors derive from a female donor with multiple sclerosis, enrolled in a pregnancy study.

The chain is built from TRBV5-1 and TRBJ1-1; 11 nucleotides align to TRBD1. With 3 bases clipped from V and 6 bases from J, the junction kept 4 bases outside the gene matches. In germline, CDR1 is SGHRS, CDR2 YFSETQ. This CDR3 is built from 14 residues. The CDR3 spells CASSWDRGSPEAFF. The CDR3 nucleotides are TGCGCCAGCAGCTGGGACAGGGGGTCCCCTGAAGCTTTCTTT.

This chain links TRBV5-8 with TRBJ1-4, with 10 bases matching TRBD1. V shed 1 base, J shed 1 base, and the junction held 4 bases outside the gene matches. The CDR3 loop spans 17 amino acids. Germline values: CDR1 SGHTS, CDR2 YDEGEE. The CDR3 DNA sequence: TGTGCCAGCAGCTTGCGACAGGGGGCACGAACTAATGAAAAACTGTTTTTT. It encodes CASSLRQGARTNEKLFF. The whole variable domain, filled in from reference TRBV5-8 and TRBJ1-4, reads EAGVTQSPTHLIKTRGQQATLRCSPISGHTSVYWYQQALGLGLQFLLWYDEGEERNRGNFPPRFSGRQFPNYSSELNVNALELEDSALYLCASSLRQGARTNEKLFFGSGTQLSVL.

As DNA, the CDR3 is TGTGCCAGCAGTCGGCTAGTGACCTACGAGCAGTACTTC. Amino acid sequence: CASSRLVTYEQYF. This chain connects TRBV28 to TRBJ2-7, with D uncertain. Germline CDR1 is MDHEN and CDR2 is SYDVKM. V lost 5 bases and J 2 bases, leaving 10 bases between the germline ends. The CDR3 length is 13 residues.

The V call is TRBV6-4, the J call TRBJ2-2, with 9 bases aligning to TRBD1. Germline loops: CDR1 MRHNA, CDR2 SNTAGT. V shed 5 bases and J 5 bases; nucleotides not matched to a gene: 9. The CDR3 sequence is 16 residues long. The CDR3 region has the DNA TGTGCCAGCAGTTACGCGGGACAGGGTTGGACCGGGGAGCTGTTTTTT. Its translation is CASSYAGQGWTGELFF.

Here the CDR3 DNA reads TGTGCCATCAGTTCCGCTAGCGGTAATTGGTACCAAGAGACCCAGTACTTC. Protein: CAISSASGNWYQETQYF. V and J are TRBV10-3 and TRBJ2-5; 7 bases match TRBD2. CDR1 ENHRY and CDR2 SYGVKD come from the germline V gene. J gave up 0 bases and V 5 bases, and 12 bases lay outside the gene matches. This CDR3 is 17 amino acids long.

The chain recombines TRBV10-2 with TRBJ2-2; 11 positions match TRBD2. CDR3 size: 22 residues. V shed 0 bases and J 2 bases; nucleotides not matched to a gene: 17. Looked up from germline, CDR1 is WSHSY and CDR2 is SAAADI. CDR3 loop: CASSESSTLAGALLLNTGELFF. CDR3 DNA sequence: TGCGCCAGCAGTGAGTCGAGTACACTAGCGGGGGCCCTACTCCTTAACACCGGGGAGCTGTTTTTT.

The rearrangement uses TRBV6-1 and TRBJ2-7; TRBD1 matches 8 bases. Germline V gene lookup returns CDR1 MNHNS and CDR2 SASEGT. V was pared by 1 base and J by 1 base, with 3 bases of the junction left unmatched. The CDR3 totals 15 residues. CDR3 bases: TGTGCCAGCAGTGAAGGACAGGGGCCTTCCTACGAGCAGTACTTC. The encoded protein is CASSEGQGPSYEQYF.

The chain is built from TRBV5-1 and TRBJ2-5; 9 bases match TRBD2. Germline CDR1 SGHRS, CDR2 YFSETQ. The CDR3 is 16 residues long. The junction had 10 bases not matched to a gene; V was cut back by 4 bases and J by 3 bases. This CDR3 reads CASSPGPAGGEETQYF. CDR3 bases: TGCGCCAGCAGCCCTGGCCCCGCGGGGGGGGAAGAGACCCAGTACTTC.

The chain employs TRBV6-6 and TRBJ2-7; D is uncertain. CDR3 length: 12 amino acids. Germline V gene data show CDR1 as MNHNY and CDR2 as SVGAGI (reference sequence). V lost 2 bases, J lost 3 bases, and 5 bases lay in between. Here the CDR3 reads CASSYPSYEQYF. The CDR3 DNA follows: TGTGCCAGCAGTTACCCTAGCTACGAGCAGTACTTC.

The rearrangement uses TRBV9 and TRBJ1-5, with TRBD1 as a possible D gene (6 bases). Looked up from germline, CDR1 is SGDLS and CDR2 is YYNGEE. This CDR3 has 15 amino acids. Trimming took off 4 bases at V and 7 bases at J, with 18 bases between the two ends. The CDR3 loop is CASSPGGGGGQPQHF. CDR3 DNA: TGTGCCAGCAGCCCCGGAGGAGGGGGAGGGCAGCCCCAGCATTTT.

This rearrangement joins TRBV6-1 to TRBJ2-1; 12 bases agree with TRBD2. J gave up 4 bases and V 5 bases, and 3 bases lay outside the gene matches. This CDR3 is built from 15 residues. From germline, CDR1 is MNHNS and CDR2 SASEGT. The CDR3 is CASSRLAGDYNEQFF. The CDR3 DNA sequence: TGTGCCAGCAGTCGACTAGCGGGGGATTACAATGAGCAGTTCTTC.

This clone has just one count. The chain combines TRBV4-1 with TRBJ2-1, with TRBD2 identical over 13 bases. This CDR3 comprises 19 residues. Trimming took 0 bases from V and 0 from J; bases not matched to a gene: 5. Germline V gene data show CDR1 as MGHRA and CDR2 as YSYEKL. Here the CDR3 reads CASSQDLLAGGNSYNEQFF. The CDR3 DNA sequence: TGCGCCAGCAGCCAAGATCTACTAGCGGGGGGGAACTCCTACAATGAGCAGTTCTTC.

Concerning this clone: Other DNA sequences of this sample code for an identical CDR3. The J gene is TRBJ2-2, the V gene TRBV6-1; possibly TRBD1 for D (6 bases). There are 13 residues in the CDR3. CDR1 is MNHNS and CDR2 is SASEGT in the germline V gene. Trimming pared 3 bases from V and 4 bases from J, leaving 6 bases between. CDR3 in amino acids: CASSEGATGELFF. The CDR3 nucleotides are TGTGCCAGCAGTGAGGGGGCCACCGGGGAGCTGTTTTTT.

The V and J genes are TRBV2 and TRBJ1-1; TRBD1 aligns across 7 bases. CDR1 is SNHLY and CDR2 is FYNNEI in the germline V gene. The CDR3 contains 11 residues. V shed 7 bases and J 10 bases; nucleotides not matched to a gene: 6. CDR3 loop: CASKGAQGAFF. Written as DNA, the CDR3 is TGTGCCAGCAAGGGGGCCCAAGGAGCTTTCTTT.

The rearrangement links TRBV2 to TRBJ1-2; a weak D match, TRBD1 (5 bases). The germline V gene has CDR1 SNHLY and CDR2 FYNNEI. The CDR3 covers 17 residues. Trimming took 7 bases from V and 4 from J, leaving 25 bases between them. The CDR3 DNA reads TGTGCCAGCAATGGGCTCCGGGACTCATCGCGTGTCTATGGCTACACCTTC. This gives the protein CASNGLRDSSRVYGYTF.

V gene TRBV10-2 combines with J gene TRBJ2-5; 10 bases are a match to TRBD2. This CDR3 spans 16 amino acids. CDR1 is WSHSY, CDR2 SAAADI, per germline. Germline trimming cut 8 bases from V and 5 bases from J; bases unmatched to any gene: 14. For the CDR3, the DNA is TGCGCCAGCGGCCTCTCAAGCGGGGGGGCTGGGGAGACCCAGTACTTC. This sequence encodes CASGLSSGGAGETQYF.

The V and J genes are TRBV4-1 and TRBJ2-5; TRBD1 aligns across 7 bases. V trimming: 4 bases; J trimming: 9 bases; junction bases outside the gene matches: 14. CDR3 length equals 15 residues. Germline V gives CDR1 MGHRA, CDR2 YSYEKL. CDR3 nucleotides: TGCGCCAGCAGCCCCAGAGGGGGCAACCGGCCGGCCCAGTACTTC. This translates into CASSPRGGNRPAQYF.

The chain combines TRBV5-6 with TRBJ2-7; 9 bases fit TRBD1. Germline values: CDR1 SGHDT, CDR2 YYEEEE. Trimming removed 4 bases from V and 3 bases from J; junction bases left unmatched: 5. This CDR3 spans 14 amino acids. This CDR3 reads CASSPGTGFYEQYF. In DNA, the CDR3 is TGTGCCAGCAGCCCCGGGACAGGGTTCTACGAGCAGTACTTC.

The genes are TRBV6-5 and TRBJ1-1; 7 bases agree with TRBD1. In germline, CDR1 is MNHEY, CDR2 SVGAGI. CDR3 length: 15 amino acids. J gave up 2 bases and V 6 bases, and 9 bases lay outside the gene matches. The CDR3 DNA is TGTGCCAGCAGCCCCCTTGGACAGGTTAACACTGAAGCTTTCTTT. Residues: CASSPLGQVNTEAFF.

This clone was seen once. CDR3 sequence reads: CASSVGGYPAYEQYF. CDR3 nucleotides: TGTGCCAGCAGCGTAGGAGGGTATCCCGCCTACGAGCAGTACTTC. The J gene is TRBJ2-7, the V gene TRBV9; the D gene is possibly TRBD2 (5 bases). Trimming shortened V by 0 bases and J by 2 bases, and 12 bases separated the two germline ends. CDR1 is SGDLS and CDR2 is YYNGEE in the germline V gene. This CDR3 comprises 15 residues. Supplemented by reference TRBV9 and TRBJ2-7, the full variable domain reads DSGVTQTPKHLITATGQRVTLRCSPRSGDLSVYWYQQSLDQGLQFLIQYYNGEERAKGNILERFSAQQFPDLHSELNLSSLELGDSALYFCASSVGGYPAYEQYFGPGTRLTVT.

This chain uses TRBV28 with TRBJ1-6; 8 nucleotides agree with TRBD1. CDR3 length: 16 amino acids. Germline CDR1 and CDR2: MDHEN and SYDVKM. V shed 5 bases, J shed 2 bases, and the junction held 5 bases outside the gene matches. The CDR3 DNA reads as TGTGCCAGCAGTCGACAGGGGCGGGCCTATAATTCACCCCTCCACTTT. This encodes CASSRQGRAYNSPLHF.

The gene calls are TRBV28 and TRBJ2-2; D is undetermined. Germline V gene data show CDR1 as MDHEN and CDR2 as SYDVKM. The V end was cut by 2 bases, the J end by 6 bases, with 7 bases between. The CDR3 consists of 13 residues. This chain's CDR3 is CASSLLKSGELFF. The CDR3 DNA reads TGTGCCAGCAGTTTACTAAAGTCCGGGGAGCTGTTTTTT.

The chain carries TRBV7-2 and TRBJ2-1, with a tentative D call TRBD1 (6 bases). CDR3 length: 15 amino acids. The germline gives CDR1 SGHTA, CDR2 FQGNSA. The V end lost 5 bases, the J end lost 2 bases, and 13 bases lay between the germline ends. As DNA, the CDR3 is TGTGCCAGCAGCGTCTACAGGGCAACCTACAATGAGCAGTTCTTC. This translates into CASSVYRATYNEQFF. The full variable domain, rest sourced from reference TRBV7-2 and TRBJ2-1, is GAGVSQSPSNKVTEKGKDVELRCDPISGHTALYWYRQSLGQGLEFLIYFQGNSAPDKSGLPSDRFSAERTGGSVSTLTIQRTQQEDSAVYLCASSVYRATYNEQFFGPGTRLTVL.